The 32 T cell receptor beta chains below were found in one sample sequenced in a study of T cells after yellow fever vaccination. In TCRdb, the 5' RACE reads were re-called with MiXCR into one record per CDR3 protein. The sample holds about 350,000 distinct CDR3 sequences; roughly 8.3% are singletons and the top ten take approximately 15%. The starting material was PBMCs, obtained approximately 40 days after the first yellow fever vaccination. These receptor sequences come from a man between 18 and 35 years old who received the YFV17D yellow fever vaccine.

This sequence joins TRBV4-2 and TRBJ1-2; D is perhaps TRBD1 (6 bases). Trimming pared 0 bases from V and 8 bases from J, leaving 16 bases between. The CDR3 consists of 15 residues. Germline V CDR1 and CDR2: LGHNA, YNFKEQ. The CDR3 DNA is TGTGCCAGCAGCCAAGATGTGGGGGCTCGCGGGGGCTACACCTTC. Amino acids: CASSQDVGARGGYTF.

This clonotype was counted at least ten times. V and J are TRBV18 and TRBJ2-2; 8 bases fit TRBD1. Germline V gene data show CDR1 as KGHSH and CDR2 as LQKENI. The CDR3 has 17 amino acids. V lost 4 bases, J lost 2 bases, and 9 bases stayed unmatched. CDR3 sequence (DNA): TGTGCCAGCTCACTGCAATCCGGGACAGGCAACACCGGGGAGCTGTTTTTT. It yields the protein CASSLQSGTGNTGELFF.

V is TRBV20-1 and J is TRBJ2-3; 7 bases map to TRBD2. J lost 1 base, V lost 3 bases, and 13 bases had no gene match. There are 17 residues in the CDR3. Germline assignment: CDR1 DFQATT and CDR2 SNEGSKA (reference sequence). CDR3 protein: CSASFPLGGVGTDTQYF. Written as DNA, the CDR3 is TGCAGTGCTAGTTTCCCTCTGGGGGGGGTCGGCACAGATACGCAGTATTTT.

The CDR3 DNA reads TGCAGTGCTAGTCGAGGGGGCGGCGGTGAAGCTTTCTTT. As protein: CSASRGGGGEAFF. The chain couples TRBV20-1 to TRBJ1-1; 7 bases agree with TRBD1. Germline lookup yields CDR1 DFQATT and CDR2 SNEGSKA (reference sequence). J gave up 7 bases and V 3 bases, and 8 bases lay outside the gene matches. The CDR3 totals 13 residues.

This chain uses TRBV4-1 with TRBJ1-2; 9 bases line up with TRBD1. Trimming at V came to 3 bases and at J to 6 bases, leaving 11 bases not matched to a gene. The CDR3 runs to 16 residues. Germline V gene lookup returns CDR1 MGHRA and CDR2 YSYEKL. In nucleotides, the CDR3 is TGCGCCAGCAGCCACATTTTACAGGGGGCTCTGGATGGCTACACCTTC. Translating gives CASSHILQGALDGYTF.

This clonotype is a singleton in its sample. This chain uses TRBV12-5 with TRBJ1-5; tentatively, D is TRBD1 (6 bases). V lost 5 bases and J lost 11, with 19 bases in between. CDR3 size: 14 residues. Germline assignment: CDR1 LGHNT and CDR2 FRNRAP. The CDR3 DNA sequence: TGTGCTAGTGGTAACATTAGGGACACTTCAGCCCAGCATTTT. Its translation: CASGNIRDTSAQHF.

This clonotype was recorded a few times. This rearrangement joins TRBV28 to TRBJ1-5; D remains ambiguous. V was clipped by 5 bases and J by 3 bases, with 17 bases between them. CDR1 is MDHEN, CDR2 SYDVKM, per germline. The CDR3 is 16 amino acids. CDR3 nucleotide sequence: TGTGCCAGCAGTCCTAGGACGGTCCACCTCAATCAGCCCCAGCATTTT. It specifies CASSPRTVHLNQPQHF.

The chain combines TRBV4-3 with TRBJ2-2; D might be TRBD1 (6 bases). The ends were cut back, 4 bases at V and 2 bases at J, with 14 bases in the middle. The CDR3 is 16 amino acids. Germline V gene data show CDR1 as LGHNA and CDR2 as YSLEER. Written as DNA, the CDR3 is TGCGCCAGCAGCCCGCAACCGGGACAAAACACCGGGGAGCTGTTTTTT. As protein: CASSPQPGQNTGELFF.

The gene calls are TRBV5-4 and TRBJ2-3, with 7 bases lining up with TRBD2. Per germline, CDR1 SGHNT and CDR2 YYREEE (reference sequence). After removal of 0 bases from V and 6 bases from J, the junction contained 10 bases not matched to a gene. This CDR3 is built from 16 residues. The CDR3 loop reads CASSLGDYQAMDTQYF. CDR3 sequence (DNA): TGTGCCAGCAGCTTGGGGGACTACCAGGCCATGGATACGCAGTATTTT.

This clonotype was counted ten times or more. The V and J genes are TRBV10-3 and TRBJ2-5; D gene uncertain. The germline CDR1 and CDR2 sequences are ENHRY and SYGVKD. The CDR3 totals 14 residues. Trimming cost V 4 bases and J 2 bases, with 11 bases left between them. The CDR3 region has the DNA TGTGCCATCAGTGCTCAGGAGATACAAGAGACCCAGTACTTC. This encodes CAISAQEIQETQYF.

This clonotype has a handful of counts. The V and J genes are TRBV15 and TRBJ1-5, with unresolved D. This CDR3 contains 15 residues. V was trimmed by 4 bases and J by 0 bases, leaving 10 bases between them. CDR1 LNHNV and CDR2 YYDKDF come from the germline V gene (reference sequence). CDR3 protein: CATSKNRDSNQPQHF. CDR3 nucleotide sequence: TGTGCCACCAGCAAAAATCGGGATAGCAATCAGCCCCAGCATTTT.

This chain joins TRBV14 and TRBJ1-4; no clear D. Between the trimmed V and J ends, which lost 0 bases and 7 bases, there was a span of 6 bases. The CDR3 sequence is 13 residues long. The germline CDR1 and CDR2 sequences are SGHDN and FVKESK. CDR3 nucleotides: TGTGCCAGCAGCCAAGAGTGGGGTGAAAAACTGTTTTTT. It yields the protein CASSQEWGEKLFF.

The chain uses TRBV11-2 and TRBJ2-5, with D possibly being TRBD2 (6 bases). Germline CDR1 and CDR2: SGHAT and FQNNGV. CDR3 length: 16 amino acids. Trimming took off 1 base at V and 3 bases at J, with 15 bases between the two ends. For the CDR3, the DNA is TGTGCCAGCAGCTTAGGGGACGGTCCGGGGGAAGAGACCCAGTACTTC. Translated: CASSLGDGPGEETQYF.

This clonotype was detected only a few times. This chain links TRBV7-2 with TRBJ1-2; D unresolved. The CDR3 sequence is 17 residues long. Deletions cut 5 bases from V and 2 bases from J, with 21 bases between. CDR1 is SGHTA and CDR2 is FQGNSA in the germline V gene. DNA for the CDR3: TGTGCCAGCAGCCACCCAGGTCCCAACCGATTAAACTATGGCTACACCTTC. Translation: CASSHPGPNRLNYGYTF.

This clonotype was detected ten times or more. The chain uses TRBV18 and TRBJ2-7; possibly TRBD2 for D (5 bases). The V end was cut by 6 bases, the J end by 7 bases, with 13 bases between. The CDR3 has 12 amino acids. The germline V gene has CDR1 KGHSH and CDR2 LQKENI. The CDR3 is CASSPDRGEQYV. The CDR3 DNA reads as TGTGCCAGCTCTCCCGACCGCGGGGAGCAGTACGTC.

This clonotype was picked up many times. The chain uses TRBV5-5 and TRBJ2-5, with D unclear. Germline V gene sequence: CDR1 SGHKS, CDR2 YYEKEE (reference sequence). V was trimmed by 0 bases and J by 4 bases, leaving 10 bases between them. The CDR3 is made up of 14 amino acids. CDR3: CASSLVGRRETQYF. In DNA, the CDR3 is TGTGCCAGCAGCTTGGTTGGTAGGCGAGAGACCCAGTACTTC. Looking up the rest from reference TRBV5-5 and TRBJ2-5 gives the full variable domain: DAGVTQSPTHLIKTRGQQVTLRCSPISGHKSVSWYQQVLGQGPQFIFQYYEKEERGRGNFPDRFSARQFPNYSSELNVNALLLGDSALYLCASSLVGRRETQYFGPGTRLLVL.

This clonotype has more than one count but fewer than ten. This rearrangement joins TRBV5-1 to TRBJ2-2; 10 positions agree with TRBD2. The CDR3 is made up of 18 amino acids. J was trimmed by 5 bases and V by 0 bases; bases with no gene match: 10. Germline lookup yields CDR1 SGHRS and CDR2 YFSETQ. CDR3: CASSLAPPSGGGTGELFF. For the CDR3, the DNA is TGCGCCAGCAGCTTGGCCCCCCCTAGCGGGGGAGGAACCGGGGAGCTGTTTTTT.

The chain links TRBV7-3 to TRBJ2-1; D call uncertain. The germline V gene has CDR1 SGHTA and CDR2 FQGTGA. The CDR3 contains 15 residues. With 5 bases removed from V and 2 bases from J, the gap between germline ends came to 13 bases. CDR3 sequence (DNA): TGTGCCAGCAGCCCGGACCTGATCCCCTACAATGAGCAGTTCTTC. Translation gives CASSPDLIPYNEQFF.

Ten or more counts support this clonotype. This chain joins TRBV4-3 and TRBJ1-2; D gene uncertain. Trimming took off 0 bases at V and 10 bases at J, with 12 bases between the two ends. The germline V gene encodes CDR1 LGHNA and CDR2 YSLEER. The CDR3 loop spans 13 amino acids. In nucleotides, the CDR3 is TGCGCCAGCAGCCAAGAAGTCGGGGAGGCCTACACCTTC. Its translation: CASSQEVGEAYTF.

This clonotype was seen many times. V is TRBV20-1 and J is TRBJ2-1; TRBD2 matches at 12 bases. V was pared by 7 bases and J by 2 bases, with 0 bases of the junction left unmatched. In germline, CDR1 is DFQATT, CDR2 SNEGSKA (reference sequence). The CDR3 length is 13 residues. The CDR3: CSGLAGAYNEQFF. The CDR3 nucleotides are TGCAGTGGACTAGCGGGGGCCTACAATGAGCAGTTCTTC.

V usage is TRBV23-1 and J usage is TRBJ2-3; D remains unclear. TRBV23-1 is marked as an open reading frame, function uncertain. Trimming took 0 bases from V and 2 from J, leaving 12 bases between them. The CDR3 is 16 residues long. CDR3 bases: TGCGCCAGCAGTCAATCGAAGGCCAGGACCACAGATACGCAGTATTTT. This gives the protein CASSQSKARTTDTQYF.

As regards this clonotype: The junction and the germline gene differ at one end; a read error may be behind it. The rearrangement links TRBV11-2 to TRBJ1-3, with D perhaps TRBD1 (5 bases). Looked up from germline, CDR1 is SGHAT and CDR2 is FQNNGV. CDR3 length equals 16 residues. CDR3 in amino acids: CASGLQGADSGNTIYF. In DNA, the CDR3 is TGTGCCAGCGGCTTACAAGGGGCCGACTCTGGAAACACCATATATTTT.

A few counts support this clonotype. In DNA, the CDR3 is TGTGCCATCAGACAAGGACAGCAATCCTACGAGCAGTACTTC. Encoded protein: CAIRQGQQSYEQYF. The chain employs TRBV10-3 and TRBJ2-7; D might be TRBD1 (6 bases). In germline, CDR1 is ENHRY, CDR2 SYGVKD. The CDR3 sequence is 14 residues long. Trimming shortened V by 6 bases and J by 1 base, and 13 bases separated the two germline ends.

Worth noting for this clonotype: A much more abundant neighbour one base away suggests this may be a read error. The rearrangement uses TRBV5-1 and TRBJ2-3; 11 bases are a match to TRBD2. Germline trimming cut 7 bases from V and 0 bases from J; bases unmatched to any gene: 13. CDR1 SGHRS and CDR2 YFSETQ come from the germline V gene. The CDR3 totals 18 residues. CDR3 amino acids: CASCAGTSGTSSTDTQYF. CDR3 DNA: TGCGCCAGCTGCGCTGGGACTAGCGGAACGTCTAGCACAGATACGCAGTATTTT.

This clonotype was seen ten or more times. The chain has TRBV5-5 and TRBJ2-1; 8 bases are shared with TRBD1. Germline V gene data show CDR1 as SGHKS and CDR2 as YYEKEE (reference sequence). The CDR3 is 17 amino acids. With V trimmed by 4 bases and J by 4 bases, 13 bases remained unmatched. DNA for the CDR3: TGTGCCAGCAGCACTCAGGACAGGGAGCATCCTTACAATGAGCAGTTCTTC. Translating gives CASSTQDREHPYNEQFF.

J is TRBJ2-7 and V is TRBV11-2, with 7 bases fitting TRBD1. The CDR3 contains 14 residues. Unmatched junction bases numbered 8, after V lost 5 bases and J lost 4 bases. Germline assignment: CDR1 SGHAT and CDR2 FQNNGV. In DNA form, the CDR3 reads TGTGCCAGCAGCCCTACAGGGGCAGAGTACGAGCAGTACGTC. This translates into CASSPTGAEYEQYV.

V and J are TRBV7-2 and TRBJ1-5; D uncertain. The length of the CDR3 is 13 residues. Deletions cut 3 bases from V and 7 bases from J, with 10 bases between. Germline CDR1 is SGHTA and CDR2 is FQGNSA. As DNA, the CDR3 is TGTGCCAGCAGCTTGGGGTTCGAGCAGCCCCAGCATTTT. Translated: CASSLGFEQPQHF.

This clonotype has only a few counts. The chain uses TRBV12-3 or TRBV12-4 and TRBJ2-3, with 7 bases matching TRBD2. The CDR3 runs to 15 residues. Trimming at V came to 7 bases and at J to 5 bases, leaving 12 bases not matched to a gene. DNA for the CDR3: TGTGCCAGCACCCCGGGGGGAGGCGGAGGAGATACGCAGTATTTT. Translation: CASTPGGGGGDTQYF.

J is TRBJ2-5 and V is TRBV6-2 or TRBV6-3; D is unclear. Trimming removed 3 bases at V and 3 bases at J, with 8 bases between. The CDR3 has 13 residues. Germline lookup yields CDR1 MNHEY and CDR2 SVGEGT. The CDR3 DNA reads as TGTGCCAGCAGTTATGGTGGGGAAGAGACCCAGTACTTC. Amino acid sequence: CASSYGGEETQYF.

This sequence joins TRBV4-2 and TRBJ2-2; no clear D gene. Germline lookup yields CDR1 LGHNA and CDR2 YNFKEQ. The CDR3 is made up of 12 amino acids. V was pared by 8 bases and J by 2 bases, with 6 bases between. CDR3 protein: CASGDNTGELFF. In nucleotides, the CDR3 is TGTGCCAGCGGAGACAACACCGGGGAGCTGTTTTTT.

The rearrangement uses TRBV29-1 and TRBJ1-1, with 10 positions matching TRBD1. CDR3 length: 13 amino acids. The ends lost 3 bases at V and 8 bases at J; junction bases unmatched: 6. The V gene's germline CDR1 is SQVTM and CDR2 ANQGSEA. This chain's CDR3 is CSVDGTGDPEAFF. The CDR3, as DNA: TGCAGCGTTGACGGGACAGGGGATCCAGAAGCTTTCTTT.

The chain employs TRBV6-5 and TRBJ2-5; weak D call: TRBD1 (6 bases). Germline CDR1 MNHEY, CDR2 SVGAGI. V was shortened by 4 bases and J by 2 bases, with 11 bases between the two germline ends. This CDR3 has 14 residues. The CDR3 DNA follows: TGTGCCAGCAGTTCCCGGACAGTTCAAGAGACCCAGTACTTC. Translation gives CASSSRTVQETQYF.